This T cell receptor (beta chain) was captured in a study of chronic HIV infection and antiretroviral therapy (dated by TCRdb to the mid-2010s). On this clonotype itself: This clone's antigen is unknown. Within one base of it there is no much larger clone, and no base qualities were kept.

The germline V gene gives CDR1 as WSHSY and CDR2 as SAAADI. The CDR3 numbers 19 residues from cysteine through phenylalanine. The only DNA kept is the CDR3, 57 bases in frame from the first base. The germline V end is reduced by 0 bases and the J end by 8 bases; junction bases left unmatched: 16. Library prep was done by 5' RACE. Sequencing was performed on an Illumina MiSeq. Starting from the raw public reads, TCRdb applied fastp trimming at Q25, assembled clones with MiXCR and retained in-frame beta chains. Under each unique CDR3 protein, matching rows form one entry showing the most common genes and DNA. This sample comprises approximately 30,000 distinct CDR3 sequences, around 8.6% of them detected only once. Roughly 2.7% of the sample belongs to the ten largest clones.

Source material: peripheral blood. The clonotype was recovered from an adult who had HIV and had not received antiretroviral therapy, or was an uninfected healthy control (not recorded which). The chain was built from TRBV10-2 and TRBJ2-1; 10 junctional bases match TRBD2. CDR3 sequence: CASSESKYEREGCWHEQFF. The DNA reads TGCGCCAGCAGTGAGTCGAAATACGAGCGGGAGGGTTGCTGGCATGAGCAGTTCTTC.